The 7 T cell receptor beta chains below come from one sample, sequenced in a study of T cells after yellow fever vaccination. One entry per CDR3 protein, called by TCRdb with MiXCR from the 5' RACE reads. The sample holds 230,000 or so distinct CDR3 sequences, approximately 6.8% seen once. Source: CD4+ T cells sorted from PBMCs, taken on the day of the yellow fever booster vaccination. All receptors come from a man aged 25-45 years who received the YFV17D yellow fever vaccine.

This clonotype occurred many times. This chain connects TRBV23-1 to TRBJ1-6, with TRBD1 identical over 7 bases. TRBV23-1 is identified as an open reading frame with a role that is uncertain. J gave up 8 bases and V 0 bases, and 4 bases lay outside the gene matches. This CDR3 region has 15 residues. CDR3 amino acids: CASSQSQGEDSPLHF. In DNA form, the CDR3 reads TGCGCCAGCAGTCAATCTCAGGGGGAGGATTCACCCCTCCACTTT.

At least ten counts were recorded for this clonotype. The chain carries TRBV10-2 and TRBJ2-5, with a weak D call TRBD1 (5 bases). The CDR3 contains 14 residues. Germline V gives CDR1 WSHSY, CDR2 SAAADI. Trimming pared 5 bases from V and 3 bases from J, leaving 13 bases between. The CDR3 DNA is TGCGCCAGCAGTCAGATAGGGGATAAAGAGACCCAGTACTTC. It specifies CASSQIGDKETQYF.

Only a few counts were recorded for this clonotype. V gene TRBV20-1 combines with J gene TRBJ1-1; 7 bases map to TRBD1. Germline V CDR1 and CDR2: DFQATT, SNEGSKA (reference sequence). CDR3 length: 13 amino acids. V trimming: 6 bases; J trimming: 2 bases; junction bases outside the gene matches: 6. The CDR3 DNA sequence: TGCAGTGCGAAACAGGGGCCAAACACTGAAGCTTTCTTT. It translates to CSAKQGPNTEAFF.

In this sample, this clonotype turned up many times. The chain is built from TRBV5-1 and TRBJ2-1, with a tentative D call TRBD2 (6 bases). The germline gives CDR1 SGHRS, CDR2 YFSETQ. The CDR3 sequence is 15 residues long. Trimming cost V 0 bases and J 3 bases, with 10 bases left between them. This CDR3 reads CASSLEAGLYNEQFF. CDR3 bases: TGCGCCAGCAGCTTGGAAGCGGGTCTCTACAATGAGCAGTTCTTC.

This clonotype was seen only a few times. Here the CDR3 reads CSATTSGRDSYNEQFF. CDR3 coding DNA: TGCAGCGCTACTACTAGCGGGAGGGACTCCTACAATGAGCAGTTCTTC. The chain is built from TRBV29-1 and TRBJ2-1; 13 bases agree with TRBD2. The CDR3 sequence is 16 residues long. The V and J ends lost 7 bases and 0 bases, in that order; junction bases with no gene match: 6. CDR1 SQVTM and CDR2 ANQGSEA come from the germline V gene.

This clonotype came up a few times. CDR3 nucleotide sequence: TGCAGTGCTAGACTGACAGGGTCTTCACCCCTCCACTTT. Its protein product is CSARLTGSSPLHF. The V and J genes are TRBV20-1 and TRBJ1-6; 7 positions agree with TRBD1. The CDR3 length is 13 residues. Unmatched junction bases numbered 4, after V lost 2 bases and J lost 9 bases. Germline V gene data show CDR1 as DFQATT and CDR2 as SNEGSKA (reference sequence).

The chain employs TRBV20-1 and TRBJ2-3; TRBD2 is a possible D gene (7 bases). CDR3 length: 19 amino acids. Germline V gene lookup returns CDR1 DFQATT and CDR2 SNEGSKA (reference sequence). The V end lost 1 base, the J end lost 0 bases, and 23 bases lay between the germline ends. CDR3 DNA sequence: TGCAGTGCTAGAGTCCCAAGGGGGAAGAGCGGGGTCAGCACAGATACGCAGTATTTT. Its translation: CSARVPRGKSGVSTDTQYF.